This T cell receptor (beta chain) was sequenced during a study of blood T cells in healthy people across ages. Whenever a sample was processed, at least 7 million PBMCs were isolated. Sample-barcoded 5' priming and a J-beta primer mix drove a second PCR of roughly 6 to 12 cycles. A template-switch adaptor with 12 random nucleotides tagged each cDNA molecule. TCRdb itself ran the 5' RACE reads through MiXCR, one entry per CDR3 protein. The table records roughly 800,000 distinct CDR3 sequences, roughly 50% of them present only once. The CDR3 has 15 residues. V was shortened by 5 bases and J by 1 base, with 14 bases between the two germline ends. From germline, CDR1 is SGHTA and CDR2 FQGNSA.

This clonotype was obtained from a man aged 25 to 40 in good health. The chain is built from TRBV7-2 and TRBJ2-5; D gene ambiguous. Sequenced input: blood. The CDR3 here is CASSLFWRTQETQYF. CDR3 sequence (DNA): TGTGCCAGCAGCCTATTCTGGCGAACCCAAGAGACCCAGTACTTC.